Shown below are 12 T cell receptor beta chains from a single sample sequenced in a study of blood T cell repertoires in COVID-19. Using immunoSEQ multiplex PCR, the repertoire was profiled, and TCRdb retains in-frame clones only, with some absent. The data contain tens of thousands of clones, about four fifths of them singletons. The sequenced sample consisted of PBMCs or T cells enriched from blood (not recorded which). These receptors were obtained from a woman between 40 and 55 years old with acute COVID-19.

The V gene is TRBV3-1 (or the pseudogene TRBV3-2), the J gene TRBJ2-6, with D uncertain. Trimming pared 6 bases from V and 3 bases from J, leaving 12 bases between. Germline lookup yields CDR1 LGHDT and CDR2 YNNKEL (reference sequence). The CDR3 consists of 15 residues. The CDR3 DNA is TGTGCCAGCAGGCCTCAGCGTGGTGGGGCCAACGTCCTGACTTTC. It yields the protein CASRPQRGGANVLTF.

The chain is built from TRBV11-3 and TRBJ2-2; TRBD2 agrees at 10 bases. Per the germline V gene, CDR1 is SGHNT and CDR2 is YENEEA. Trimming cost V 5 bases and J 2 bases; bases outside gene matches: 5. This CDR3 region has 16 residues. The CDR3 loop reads CASSQRTSGNTGELFF. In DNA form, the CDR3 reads TGTGCCAGCAGCCAACGGACTAGCGGAAACACCGGGGAGCTGTTTTTT.

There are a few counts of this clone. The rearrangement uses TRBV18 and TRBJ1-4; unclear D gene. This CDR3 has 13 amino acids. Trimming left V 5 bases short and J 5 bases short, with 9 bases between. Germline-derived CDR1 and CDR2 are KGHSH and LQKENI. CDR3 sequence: CASSGAGNEKLFF. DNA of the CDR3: TGTGCCAGCTCAGGCGCGGGGAATGAAAAACTGTTTTTT.

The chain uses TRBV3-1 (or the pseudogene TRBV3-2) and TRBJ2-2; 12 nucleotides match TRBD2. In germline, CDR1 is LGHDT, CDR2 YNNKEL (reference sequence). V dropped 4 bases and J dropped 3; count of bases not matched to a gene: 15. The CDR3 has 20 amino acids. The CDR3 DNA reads TGTGCCAGCAGCCCGGGACTAGCGGGTCTCTCCGGCGCGGACACCGGGGAGCTGTTTTTT. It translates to CASSPGLAGLSGADTGELFF.

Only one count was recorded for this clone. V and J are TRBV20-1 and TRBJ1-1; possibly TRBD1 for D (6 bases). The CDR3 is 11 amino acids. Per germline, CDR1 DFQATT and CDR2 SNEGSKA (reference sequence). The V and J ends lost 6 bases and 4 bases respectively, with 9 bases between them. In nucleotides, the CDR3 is TGCAGTGCAATAGGGGGCACTGAAGCTTTCTTT. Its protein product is CSAIGGTEAFF.

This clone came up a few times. The CDR3 coding sequence is TGTGCCAGCAGTTTATCCCTTCGCAAGGACAGGCGTACGAGCTCTGGGGCCAACGTCCTGACTTTC. Translation: CASSLSLRKDRRTSSGANVLTF. J is TRBJ2-6 and V is TRBV27, with 7 positions matching TRBD1. V dropped 0 bases and J dropped 0; count of bases not matched to a gene: 17. Per the germline V gene, CDR1 is MNHEY and CDR2 is SMNVEV (reference sequence). The CDR3 loop spans 22 amino acids.

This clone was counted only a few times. DNA of the CDR3: TGTGCCAGCAGCGCCACGAGGAGGGGGCTCAAAAACATTCAGTACTTC. This codes for CASSATRRGLKNIQYF. The chain links TRBV3-1 (or the pseudogene TRBV3-2) to TRBJ2-4; D possibly corresponds to TRBD1 (7 bases). Trimming removed 5 bases at V and 3 bases at J, with 17 bases between. The CDR3 length is 16 residues. Looked up from germline, CDR1 is LGHDT and CDR2 is YNNKEL (reference sequence).

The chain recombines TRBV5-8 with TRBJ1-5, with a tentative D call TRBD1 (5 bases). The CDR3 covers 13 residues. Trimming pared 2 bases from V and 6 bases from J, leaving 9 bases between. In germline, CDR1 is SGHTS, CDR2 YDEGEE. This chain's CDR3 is CASSFIRGQPQHF. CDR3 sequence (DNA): TGTGCCAGCAGCTTCATAAGGGGTCAGCCCCAGCATTTT.

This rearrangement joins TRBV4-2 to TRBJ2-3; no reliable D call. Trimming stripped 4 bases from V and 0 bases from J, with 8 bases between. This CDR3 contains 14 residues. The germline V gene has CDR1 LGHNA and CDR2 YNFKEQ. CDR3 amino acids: CASSLRSSTDTQYF. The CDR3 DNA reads TGTGCCAGCAGCCTGCGCTCGAGCACAGATACGCAGTATTTT.

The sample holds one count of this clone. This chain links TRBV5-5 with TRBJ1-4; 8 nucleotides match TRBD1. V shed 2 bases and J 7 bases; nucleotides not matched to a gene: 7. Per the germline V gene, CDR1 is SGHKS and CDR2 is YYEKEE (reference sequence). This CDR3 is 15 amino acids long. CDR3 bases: TGTGCCAGCAGCTTTAGTCCAGGGGGCGTTGAAAAACTGTTTTTT. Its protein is CASSFSPGGVEKLFF.

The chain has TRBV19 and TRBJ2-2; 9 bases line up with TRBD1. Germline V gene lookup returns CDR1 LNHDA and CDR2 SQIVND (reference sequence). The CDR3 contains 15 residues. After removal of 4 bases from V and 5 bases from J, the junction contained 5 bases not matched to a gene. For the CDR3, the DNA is TGTGCCAGTAGTAATTACAGGGGGCGGACCGGGGAGCTGTTTTTT. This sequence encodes CASSNYRGRTGELFF.

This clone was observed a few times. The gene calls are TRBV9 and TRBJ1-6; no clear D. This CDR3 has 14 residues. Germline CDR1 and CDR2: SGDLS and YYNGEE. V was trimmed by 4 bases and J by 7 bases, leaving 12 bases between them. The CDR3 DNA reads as TGTGCCAGCAGCCCCCGTGGAGGGAATTCACCCCTCCACTTT. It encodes CASSPRGGNSPLHF. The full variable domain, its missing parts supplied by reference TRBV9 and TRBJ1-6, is DSGVTQTPKHLITATGQRVTLRCSPRSGDLSVYWYQQSLDQGLQFLIQYYNGEERAKGNILERFSAQQFPDLHSELNLSSLELGDSALYFCASSPRGGNSPLHFGNGTRLTVT.